This T cell receptor beta chain was identified during a study of T cells in Graves' hyperthyroidism and ophthalmopathy. Uncontrolled infection, other autoimmune disease, pregnancy or lactation barred patients from enrollment. Diagnosis relied on clinical symptoms, serum thyroxine and TRAb, thyroid ultrasound and orbital computed tomography. Authors of the study amplified TCR beta CDR3 regions from RNA transcripts. The HTBI primer set drove a first-round RT-PCR of the TCR CDR3. TCRdb analysed the multiplex PCR reads with MiXCR anew, one entry per CDR3 protein. Of about 520,000 distinct CDR3 sequences listed, roughly 24% are singletons. This clonotype came up many times. This clonotype was sampled from a woman in her 30s with Graves' ophthalmopathy. The source material was blood.

The CDR3 is CSARDPTGGNTIYF. CDR3 in DNA: TGCAGTGCTAGAGACCCGACGGGCGGAAACACCATATATTTT. This chain links TRBV20-1 with TRBJ1-3; D unresolved. CDR3 length: 14 amino acids. V dropped 0 bases and J dropped 4 bases, with 10 bases sitting between them. CDR1 DFQATT and CDR2 SNEGSKA come from the germline V gene (reference sequence).